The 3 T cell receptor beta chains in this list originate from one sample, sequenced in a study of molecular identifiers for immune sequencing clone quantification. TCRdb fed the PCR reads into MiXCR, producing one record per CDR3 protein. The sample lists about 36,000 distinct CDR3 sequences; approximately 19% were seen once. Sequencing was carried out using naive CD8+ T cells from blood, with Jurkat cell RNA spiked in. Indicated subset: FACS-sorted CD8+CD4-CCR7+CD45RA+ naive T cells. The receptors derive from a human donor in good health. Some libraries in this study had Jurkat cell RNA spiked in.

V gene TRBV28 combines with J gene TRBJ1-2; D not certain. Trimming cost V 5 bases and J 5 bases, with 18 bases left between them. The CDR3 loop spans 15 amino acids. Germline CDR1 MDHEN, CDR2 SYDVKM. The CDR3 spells CASSVPSSNLYGYTF. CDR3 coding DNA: TGTGCCAGCAGTGTCCCCAGTTCAAATTTATATGGCTACACCTTC.

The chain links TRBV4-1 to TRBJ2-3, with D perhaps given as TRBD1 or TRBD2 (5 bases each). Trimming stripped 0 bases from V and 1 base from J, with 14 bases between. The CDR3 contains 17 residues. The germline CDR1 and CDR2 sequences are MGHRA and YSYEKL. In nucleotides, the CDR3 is TGCGCCAGCAGCCAAGATCTGGGGACCTTCGGCACAGATACGCAGTATTTT. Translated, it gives CASSQDLGTFGTDTQYF.

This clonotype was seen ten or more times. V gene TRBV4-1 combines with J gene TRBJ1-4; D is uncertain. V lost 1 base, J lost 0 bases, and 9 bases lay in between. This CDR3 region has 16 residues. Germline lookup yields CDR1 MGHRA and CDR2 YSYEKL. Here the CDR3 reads CASSQGVGATNEKLFF. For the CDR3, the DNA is TGCGCCAGCAGCCAAGGGGTCGGGGCAACTAATGAAAAACTGTTTTTT.